These 25 T cell receptor beta chains share one sample of origin, sequenced in a study of Ad26.COV2.S vaccination and SARS-CoV-2 variants. The table came from immunoSEQ multiplex PCR; TCRdb's copy has only in-frame clones and leaves some out. The sample holds 300,000 to 350,000 clones, 85% to 90% seen once. Treatment specified: approximately 18 received Ad26.COV2.S at low or high dose, single or two shots; about 5 received placebo; per-sample allocation not given. Material that was analyzed had been drawn on day 63 after the first vaccine or placebo injection. Material: peripheral blood, obtained in a trial of Ad26.COV2.S vaccine versus placebo. These receptor sequences come from a person between 18 and 60 years old who received the Ad26.COV2.S COVID-19 vaccine or a placebo.

V gene TRBV12-3 or TRBV12-4 combines with J gene TRBJ1-2; D possibly corresponds to TRBD1 (5 bases). The ends were cut back, 8 bases at V and 11 bases at J, with 18 bases in the middle. The length of the CDR3 is 12 residues. CDR3 sequence (DNA): TGTGCCAGCGGCACAATTAGGGGCCCTTACACCTTC. It is translated as CASGTIRGPYTF.

The chain employs TRBV10-3 and TRBJ2-5; D perhaps matches TRBD1 (8 bases). V lost 8 bases to trimming and J lost 2 bases, with 33 bases between them. Per germline, CDR1 ENHRY and CDR2 SYGVKD. The length of the CDR3 is 20 residues. The CDR3 loop is CAISDRVYLGQRGGQETQYF. The CDR3 DNA is TGTGCCATCTCGGACAGGGTATATCTCGGCCAGCGGGGCGGACAAGAGACCCAGTACTTC.

The chain uses TRBV11-3 and TRBJ2-3, with D unclear. V lost 5 bases, J lost 2 bases, and 11 bases lay in between. The CDR3 loop spans 14 amino acids. In germline, CDR1 is SGHNT, CDR2 YENEEA. CDR3 bases: TGTGCCAGCAGCCAATGGGATTTCACAGATACGCAGTATTTT. It specifies CASSQWDFTDTQYF. The variable domain in full, with the rest retrieved from reference TRBV11-3 and TRBJ2-3, is EAGVVQSPRYKIIEKKQPVAFWCNPISGHNTLYWYLQNLGQGPELLIRYENEEAVDDSQLPKDRFSAERLKGVDSTLKIQPAELGDSAVYLCASSQWDFTDTQYFGPGTRLTVL.

This sequence joins TRBV6-5 and TRBJ1-1; 8 bases fit TRBD1. This CDR3 is built from 13 residues. The germline V gene has CDR1 MNHEY and CDR2 SVGAGI. J was trimmed by 1 base and V by 7 bases; bases with no gene match: 2. The CDR3 DNA follows: TGTGCCAGCATTGGGACAGGGAACACTGAAGCTTTCTTT. Translated, it gives CASIGTGNTEAFF.

This chain joins TRBV7-2 and TRBJ1-5; the D gene is possibly TRBD1 (5 bases). V lost 5 bases to trimming and J lost 1 base, with 24 bases between them. CDR3 length equals 19 residues. CDR1 is SGHTA and CDR2 is FQGNSA in the germline V gene. The CDR3 region is CASSAQGVGQVGSNQPQHF. CDR3 sequence (DNA): TGTGCCAGCAGCGCTCAGGGCGTAGGGCAGGTTGGGAGCAATCAGCCCCAGCATTTT.

This clone was seen only a few times. The rearrangement joins TRBV27 to TRBJ2-7; maybe TRBD1 (5 bases). Germline V gene lookup returns CDR1 MNHEY and CDR2 SMNVEV (reference sequence). The V gene lost 4 bases and the J gene lost 6 bases, with 13 bases spanning the gap. The CDR3 runs 13 residues. The CDR3 loop is CASSSLPGREQYF. The CDR3 DNA reads TGTGCCAGCAGTTCACTACCAGGGCGCGAGCAGTACTTC.

V gene TRBV9 combines with J gene TRBJ1-1, with a weak D call TRBD1 (6 bases). Deletions cut 0 bases from V and 5 bases from J, with 8 bases between. Germline CDR1 and CDR2: SGDLS and YYNGEE. This CDR3 contains 13 residues. The CDR3 DNA reads as TGTGCCAGCAGCGTAGGCAGGGGAACTGAAGCTTTCTTT. Protein sequence: CASSVGRGTEAFF.

This sequence joins TRBV13 and TRBJ1-2; D gene uncertain. The CDR3 spans 15 residues. The germline gives CDR1 PRHDT, CDR2 FYEKMQ (reference sequence). Trimming shortened V by 5 bases and J by 9 bases, and 22 bases separated the two germline ends. The CDR3: CASSPTSGALFSYTF. Here the CDR3 DNA reads TGTGCCAGCAGCCCAACGTCCGGCGCGTTATTCAGCTACACCTTC.

This clone appeared a single time. The V gene is TRBV5-6, the J gene TRBJ1-1; D may be TRBD1 (6 bases). The germline V and J ends were trimmed by 4 bases and 3 bases, with 16 bases remaining between them. The CDR3 totals 15 residues. Germline-derived CDR1 and CDR2 are SGHDT and YYEEEE. The CDR3 here is CASSGGAASDTEAFF. The CDR3 DNA reads as TGTGCCAGCAGCGGGGGGGCGGCATCGGACACTGAAGCTTTCTTT.

For the CDR3, the DNA is TGTGCCAGCTCGGCAGGGTGGGAGGTGGAGGCTTTCTTT. It is translated as CASSAGWEVEAFF. This chain connects TRBV12-3 or TRBV12-4 to TRBJ1-1; tentatively, D is TRBD1 (5 bases). The ends were cut back, 8 bases at V and 11 bases at J, with 21 bases in the middle. The CDR3 length is 13 residues.

This chain's CDR3 is CASSPRAGNNEQFF. In nucleotides, the CDR3 is TGTGCCAGCTCACCACGGGCAGGGAACAATGAGCAGTTCTTC. The V gene is TRBV18, the J gene TRBJ2-1; tentatively, D is TRBD1 (5 bases). This CDR3 has 14 residues. Germline CDR1 KGHSH, CDR2 LQKENI. Trimming took off 1 base at V and 5 bases at J, with 9 bases between the two ends.

In this sample, this clone turned up a few times. This chain connects TRBV5-8 to TRBJ1-5; possible D gene TRBD1, 6 bases. This CDR3 spans 16 amino acids. The V gene lost 4 bases and the J gene lost 4 bases, with 18 bases spanning the gap. Germline V lookup: CDR1 SGHTS, CDR2 YDEGEE. CDR3 residues: CASSPPLTRGNQPQHF. CDR3 DNA sequence: TGTGCCAGCAGCCCGCCCCTGACCAGGGGAAATCAGCCCCAGCATTTT.

In regard to this clone: One junction end does not reproduce the germline sequence, and a read error may be involved. The rearrangement joins TRBV18 to TRBJ1-4; tentatively, D is TRBD1 (5 bases). Germline CDR1 is KGHSH and CDR2 is LQKENI. This CDR3 has 14 residues. The CDR3 loop reads CASPPGRQGEKLFF. In DNA form, the CDR3 reads TGTGCCAGCCCACCCGGGCGCCAGGGTGAAAAACTGTTTTTT.

The chain recombines TRBV21-1 with TRBJ2-1; the table's D call, TRBD2, has no DNA check behind it. TRBV21-1 is classified as a pseudogene. The CDR3 runs to 16 residues. The CDR3 nucleotides are TGTGCCAGCAGCAAAAGTGAGCGGTACTACTACAATGAGCAGTTCTTC. Its protein product is CASSKSERYYYNEQFF.

This clone was observed a few times. The rearrangement links TRBV7-3 to TRBJ2-2, with 9 bases matching TRBD2. The germline CDR1 and CDR2 sequences are SGHTA and FQGTGA. The trim removed 5 bases at V and 3 bases at J, leaving 10 bases unmatched. The CDR3 is 17 amino acids. In nucleotides, the CDR3 is TGTGCCAGCAGCCCCATCGAGACTAGCGGACACACCGGGGAGCTGTTTTTT. Protein product: CASSPIETSGHTGELFF.

This sequence joins TRBV11-2 and TRBJ1-4; D might be TRBD1 (5 bases). Germline V gene sequence: CDR1 SGHAT, CDR2 FQNNGV. The CDR3 covers 15 residues. V shed 2 bases and J shed 10 bases, with 17 bases lying between them. The CDR3 reads CASSLLDTALGKLFF. In DNA form, the CDR3 reads TGTGCCAGCAGCTTATTGGACACCGCGCTCGGAAAACTGTTTTTT. Variable domain in full (rest from reference TRBV11-2 and TRBJ1-4): EAGVAQSPRYKIIEKRQSVAFWCNPISGHATLYWYQQILGQGPKLLIQFQNNGVVDDSQLPKDRFSAERLKGVDSTLKIQPAKLEDSAVYLCASSLLDTALGKLFFGSGTQLSVL.

This clone turned up a few times. V usage is TRBV11-2 and J usage is TRBJ1-1; D gene ambiguous. Trimming took off 3 bases at V and 3 bases at J, with 11 bases between the two ends. Germline loops: CDR1 SGHAT, CDR2 FQNNGV. The CDR3 is made up of 14 amino acids. The CDR3 nucleotides are TGTGCCAGCAGCTTTAGTTTGGGTGACACTGAAGCTTTCTTT. Protein sequence: CASSFSLGDTEAFF.

The V and J genes are TRBV12-3 or TRBV12-4 and TRBJ1-5; D perhaps matches TRBD1 (5 bases). Deletions cut 3 bases from V and 5 bases from J, with 8 bases between. The CDR3 sequence is 13 residues long. Here the CDR3 DNA reads TGTGCCAGCAGTTTCGCGGGGGATCAGCCCCAGCATTTT. Protein product: CASSFAGDQPQHF.

This chain joins TRBV7-8 and TRBJ1-1; TRBD1 matches at 8 bases. The germline V gene has CDR1 SGHVS and CDR2 FQNEAQ. This CDR3 spans 14 amino acids. The J segment lost 0 bases and the V segment lost 8 bases, leaving 5 bases of the junction unmatched. CDR3 sequence reads: CASHLQGVNTEAFF. The DNA of the CDR3 is TGTGCCAGCCATCTACAGGGGGTGAACACTGAAGCTTTCTTT.

The chain links TRBV28 to TRBJ2-4; maybe TRBD2 (7 bases). The CDR3 runs to 17 residues. The germline CDR1 and CDR2 sequences are MDHEN and SYDVKM. The germline V and J ends were trimmed by 8 bases and 3 bases, with 23 bases remaining between them. CDR3 nucleotides: TGTGCCAGCGGCCCCGTGGGGGGGGCGACGGGCAAAAACATTCAGTACTTC. This codes for CASGPVGGATGKNIQYF.

The chain joins TRBV7-9 to TRBJ1-1; D is unresolved. V dropped 2 bases and J dropped 6 bases, with 1 base sitting between them. The CDR3 extends over 10 amino acids. Per germline, CDR1 SEHNR and CDR2 FQNEAQ (reference sequence). For the CDR3, the DNA is TGTGCCAGCAGCTTACCTGAAGCTTTCTTT. Protein sequence: CASSLPEAFF.

With respect to this clone: The same CDR3 can be traced to other DNA sequences in this sample. This chain connects TRBV19 to TRBJ1-1; D may be TRBD1 (5 bases). This CDR3 contains 13 residues. V was shortened by 7 bases and J by 1 base, with 10 bases between the two germline ends. Germline assignment: CDR1 LNHDA and CDR2 SQIVND (reference sequence). The DNA of the CDR3 is TGTGCCAGTACCCGGGGGAAGAACACTGAAGCTTTCTTT. Translating it yields CASTRGKNTEAFF.

The rearrangement links TRBV7-5 to TRBJ1-5; TRBD1, the table's D call, was not compared with the DNA. TRBV7-5 is deemed a pseudogene. The CDR3 contains 15 residues. CDR3 sequence: CARSLGTGGNQPQHF. The CDR3 nucleotides are TGTGCCAGAAGCTTAGGAACAGGAGGCAATCAGCCCCAGCATTTT.

The genes are TRBV6-5 and TRBJ1-6; D possibly corresponds to TRBD1 (5 bases). Per the germline V gene, CDR1 is MNHEY and CDR2 is SVGAGI. This CDR3 is built from 16 residues. Trimming took off 2 bases at V and 1 base at J, with 9 bases between the two ends. The CDR3, as DNA: TGTGCCAGCAGTTACCAGGGACCTTCCTATAATTCACCCCTCCACTTT. Translation: CASSYQGPSYNSPLHF.

V is TRBV19 and J is TRBJ1-2; 9 nucleotides match TRBD1. V gave up 5 bases and J gave up 5 bases; unmatched junction bases: 3. The CDR3 is 13 residues long. CDR1 is LNHDA and CDR2 is SQIVND in the germline V gene (reference sequence). CDR3 DNA: TGTGCCAGTAGTGCACAGGGGGCTTATGGCTACACCTTC. It translates to CASSAQGAYGYTF.